The 32 T cell receptor beta chains presented below share a single source sample, sequenced in a study of PD-L1 blockade in urothelial cancer. Only in-frame clones appear in the TCRdb table, and some are missing; sequencing was by immunoSEQ multiplex PCR. The table has tens of thousands of clones, 70% to 90% seen once; the top ten hold about 7.6%. The sample was PBMCs, taken around atezolizumab (anti-PD-L1) treatment. The receptors derive from a man aged 60 to 69 with urothelial cancer.

Here the CDR3 DNA reads TGTGCCAGCAGTTACACTAGCGGGGGGGTAGAGCAGTTCTTC. Protein product: CASSYTSGGVEQFF. The chain links TRBV6-5 to TRBJ2-1; 13 bases align to TRBD2. This CDR3 comprises 14 residues. Trimming took 2 bases from V and 10 from J; bases not matched to a gene: 2. The germline gives CDR1 MNHEY, CDR2 SVGAGI.

CDR3 residues: CASIVFPNTGELFF. The CDR3 region has the DNA TGTGCCAGCATTGTATTTCCTAACACCGGGGAGCTGTTTTTT. The chain joins TRBV2 to TRBJ2-2; D is unresolved. The CDR3 sequence is 14 residues long. Germline V gene sequence: CDR1 SNHLY, CDR2 FYNNEI. V was trimmed by 7 bases and J by 2 bases, leaving 11 bases between them.

The chain couples TRBV4-1 to TRBJ2-3; 10 nucleotides line up with TRBD2. This CDR3 has 17 residues. Germline V gene lookup returns CDR1 MGHRA and CDR2 YSYEKL. Trimming removed 0 bases from V and 4 bases from J; junction bases left unmatched: 7. CDR3 in DNA: TGCGCCAGCAGCCAAGACTGGCTAGCGGGGGTTCCAGATACGCAGTATTTT. It translates to CASSQDWLAGVPDTQYF.

This clone was seen a few times. The V call is TRBV28, the J call TRBJ1-5; D not certain. Per germline, CDR1 MDHEN and CDR2 SYDVKM. This CDR3 is built from 16 residues. V was pared by 3 bases and J by 0 bases, with 12 bases between. DNA for the CDR3: TGTGCCAGCAGTTTTCGGGCACGGGGTAGCAATCAGCCCCAGCATTTT. Translation: CASSFRARGSNQPQHF.

The rearrangement joins TRBV2 to TRBJ1-4; perhaps TRBD1 as D (6 bases). The length of the CDR3 is 14 residues. Trimming shortened V by 3 bases and J by 8 bases, and 13 bases separated the two germline ends. Germline values: CDR1 SNHLY, CDR2 FYNNEI. CDR3 DNA sequence: TGTGCCAGCAGTGACACAGGGTTCGGAGAAAAACTGTTTTTT. This sequence encodes CASSDTGFGEKLFF.

The CDR3 bases are TGTGCCAGCAGCCCAGGGACTAGCGGGGGATACTACGAGCAGTACTTC. It encodes CASSPGTSGGYYEQYF. The chain joins TRBV5-4 to TRBJ2-7; TRBD2 agrees at 14 bases. V gave up 4 bases and J gave up 3 bases; unmatched junction bases: 6. Germline loops: CDR1 SGHNT, CDR2 YYREEE (reference sequence). This CDR3 contains 16 residues.

In this sample, this clone turned up once. V is TRBV11-2 and J is TRBJ1-3, with TRBD1 matching over 10 bases. CDR3 length: 17 amino acids. Germline-derived CDR1 and CDR2 are SGHAT and FQNNGV. Losses at the gene ends were 4 bases for V and 0 bases for J; bases not matched to a gene: 6. CDR3 in DNA: TGTGCCAGCAGCTATAAGGGGACAGGGGCCTCTGGAAACACCATATATTTT. Translation: CASSYKGTGASGNTIYF.

This clone came up once. V and J are TRBV7-2 and TRBJ1-2; D may be TRBD1 (5 bases). The CDR3 consists of 13 residues. The V and J ends lost 4 bases and 8 bases respectively, with 14 bases between them. The germline CDR1 and CDR2 sequences are SGHTA and FQGNSA. CDR3 sequence: CASSSPGDGGYTF. For the CDR3, the DNA is TGTGCCAGCAGCTCGCCGGGGGACGGGGGCTACACCTTC.

The chain combines TRBV11-2 with TRBJ1-1, with TRBD1 matching over 9 bases. The germline gives CDR1 SGHAT, CDR2 FQNNGV. Losses at the gene ends were 5 bases for V and 4 bases for J; bases not matched to a gene: 8. CDR3 length: 15 residues. The CDR3 nucleotides are TGTGCCAGCAGCAACCGGACAGGGGAAGCCACTGAAGCTTTCTTT. Translating it yields CASSNRTGEATEAFF.

This clone was observed a single time. The chain couples TRBV4-3 to TRBJ2-4; 7 bases are shared with TRBD1. The germline gives CDR1 LGHNA, CDR2 YSLEER. This CDR3 spans 15 amino acids. V lost 4 bases, J lost 8 bases, and 11 bases stayed unmatched. The CDR3 protein is CASSRQRGQGDIQYF. CDR3 DNA sequence: TGCGCCAGCAGCCGACAAAGGGGGCAGGGAGACATTCAGTACTTC.

The rearrangement joins TRBV6-6 to TRBJ2-1, with TRBD2 matching over 12 bases. V lost 6 bases to trimming and J lost 7 bases; unmatched junction nucleotides: 7. The CDR3 runs 15 residues. The germline CDR1 and CDR2 sequences are MNHNY and SVGAGI (reference sequence). In DNA form, the CDR3 reads TGTGCCAGCAGGGCACGGACTAGCGGGGCGAATGAGCAGTTCTTC. Translated, it gives CASRARTSGANEQFF.

Notes on this clone: Other DNA sequences from this sample encode an identical CDR3 as well. This chain joins TRBV30 and TRBJ1-2; D is uncertain. Germline CDR1 is GTSNPN and CDR2 is SVGIG (reference sequence). CDR3 length equals 13 residues. Trimming cost V 0 bases and J 7 bases, with 12 bases left between them. DNA for the CDR3: TGTGCCTGGAGTGTACTGGCGGGTTTTGGCTACACCTTC. Its translation is CAWSVLAGFGYTF.

The chain carries TRBV5-5 and TRBJ2-2, with D maybe TRBD1 (5 bases). V was cut by 0 bases and J by 4 bases, with 13 bases left in between. The germline V gene encodes CDR1 SGHKS and CDR2 YYEKEE (reference sequence). The CDR3 length is 16 residues. CDR3 amino acids: CASSLVAQAITGELFF. CDR3 coding DNA: TGTGCCAGCAGCTTGGTTGCACAGGCAATCACCGGGGAGCTGTTTTTT.

This sequence joins TRBV5-6 and TRBJ2-5; tentative D call: TRBD1 (5 bases). V dropped 2 bases and J dropped 5 bases, with 13 bases sitting between them. CDR1 and CDR2 (germline): SGHDT, YYEEEE. The CDR3 extends over 14 amino acids. The CDR3 region has the DNA TGTGCCAGCAGCTTTTTTGTCAGGGATGAGACCCAGTACTTC. Its protein product is CASSFFVRDETQYF.

The sample holds one count of this clone. The chain employs TRBV19 and TRBJ1-2; D not resolved. V was trimmed by 3 bases and J by 2 bases, leaving 13 bases between them. Germline assignment: CDR1 LNHDA and CDR2 SQIVND (reference sequence). The CDR3 loop spans 15 amino acids. The CDR3 DNA reads as TGTGCCAGTAGTATGGGGAGGGCCGGAAACTATGGCTACACCTTC. Its translation: CASSMGRAGNYGYTF. The variable domain in full, completed from reference TRBV19 and TRBJ1-2, reads DGGITQSPKYLFRKEGQNVTLSCEQNLNHDAMYWYRQDPGQGLRLIYYSQIVNDFQKGDIAEGYSVSREKKESFPLTVTSAQKNPTAFYLCASSMGRAGNYGYTFGSGTRLTVV.

The sample holds one count of this clone. The CDR3 sequence: CASSPRGGQDSGNTIYF. The DNA of the CDR3 is TGTGCCAGCAGCCCCCGAGGGGGACAGGACTCTGGAAACACCATATATTTT. The chain is built from TRBV11-2 and TRBJ1-3, with 8 bases aligning to TRBD1. V shed 5 bases and J 0 bases; nucleotides not matched to a gene: 9. Germline V CDR1 and CDR2: SGHAT, FQNNGV. This CDR3 region has 17 residues.

About this clone itself: The junction and the germline gene differ at one end; a read error may be behind it. The V call is TRBV11-1, the J call TRBJ2-7; D perhaps matches TRBD1 (7 bases). This CDR3 is built from 13 residues. Per the germline V gene, CDR1 is SGHAT and CDR2 is FQDESV (reference sequence). CDR3 DNA sequence: TGTGCCAGCAGCGCGGGACAGAAGCTACGAGTGAACTTC. Its protein product is CASSAGQKLRVNF.

This chain uses TRBV5-4 with TRBJ2-3, with TRBD1 identical over 7 bases. The CDR3 contains 16 residues. Trimming took 6 bases from V and 0 from J; bases not matched to a gene: 10. CDR1 is SGHNT and CDR2 is YYREEE in the germline V gene (reference sequence). For the CDR3, the DNA is TGTGCCAGCACCACCAAAGGGACAGCTAGCACAGATACGCAGTATTTT. The encoded protein is CASTTKGTASTDTQYF.

The CDR3 DNA follows: TGTGCCAGCAGTGCTGTAGCTCAGCCCCAGCATTTT. The encoded protein is CASSAVAQPQHF. The V and J genes are TRBV28 and TRBJ1-5; D uncertain. Between the trimmed V and J ends, which lost 5 bases and 6 bases, there was a span of 8 bases. The CDR3 runs to 12 residues. CDR1 and CDR2 from the germline V gene are MDHEN and SYDVKM.

This clone was observed a single time. The chain has TRBV6-5 and TRBJ2-7; TRBD1 agrees at 7 bases. CDR1 is MNHEY and CDR2 is SVGAGI in the germline V gene. The CDR3 is made up of 11 amino acids. The V and J ends lost 6 bases and 4 bases, in that order; junction bases with no gene match: 0. The CDR3 loop is CASRTGYEQYF. For the CDR3, the DNA is TGTGCCAGCAGGACAGGGTACGAGCAGTACTTC.

The chain carries TRBV5-6 and TRBJ2-7; weak D call: TRBD2 (6 bases). Looked up from germline, CDR1 is SGHDT and CDR2 is YYEEEE. Trimming cost V 6 bases and J 4 bases, with 14 bases left between them. The CDR3 covers 13 residues. The CDR3, as DNA: TGTGCCAGCATCCCTTTTGGAGGGTACGAGCAGTACTTC. It specifies CASIPFGGYEQYF. The full variable domain, in which reference TRBV5-6 and TRBJ2-7 provide the parts outside the CDR3, is DAGVTQSPTHLIKTRGQQVTLRCSPKSGHDTVSWYQQALGQGPQFIFQYYEEEERQRGNFPDRFSGHQFPNYSSELNVNALLLGDSALYLCASIPFGGYEQYFGPGTRLTVT.

J is TRBJ1-2 and V is TRBV5-1; D is undetermined. Looked up from germline, CDR1 is SGHRS and CDR2 is YFSETQ. The V gene lost 3 bases and the J gene lost 4 bases, with 13 bases spanning the gap. The CDR3 covers 14 residues. CDR3 amino acids: CASSSEGFPYGYTF. The CDR3 DNA follows: TGCGCCAGCAGCTCTGAGGGATTCCCCTATGGCTACACCTTC.

The V gene is TRBV11-3, the J gene TRBJ2-1; 8 bases match TRBD1. This CDR3 comprises 15 residues. V shed 3 bases and J 9 bases; nucleotides not matched to a gene: 10. Germline CDR1 and CDR2: SGHNT and YENEEA. CDR3 coding DNA: TGTGCCAGCAGCTTGCGGACAGGGCAGTTGGGTGAGCAGTTCTTC. It specifies CASSLRTGQLGEQFF.

This clone was detected once. The V gene is TRBV7-2, the J gene TRBJ2-1, with D perhaps TRBD1 (5 bases). The CDR3 runs 16 residues. Germline V gene sequence: CDR1 SGHTA, CDR2 FQGNSA. Trimming shortened V by 1 base and J by 0 bases, and 10 bases separated the two germline ends. In nucleotides, the CDR3 is TGTGCCAGCAGCTTAGGATCAAGGGGCTCCTACAATGAGCAGTTCTTC. This gives the protein CASSLGSRGSYNEQFF.

J is TRBJ2-2 and V is TRBV6-5; D remains ambiguous. Germline CDR1 reads MNHEY; CDR2 reads SVGAGI. There are 12 residues in the CDR3. The ends were cut back, 7 bases at V and 4 bases at J, with 7 bases in the middle. The CDR3 coding sequence is TGTGCCAGCAAATGGAGCACCGGGGAGCTGTTTTTT. It is translated as CASKWSTGELFF.

This clone has only a few counts. The chain carries TRBV4-2 and TRBJ1-2; D gene ambiguous. Trimming removed 6 bases from V and 0 bases from J, with 14 bases in between. The CDR3 consists of 15 residues. Germline values: CDR1 LGHNA, CDR2 YNFKEQ. In nucleotides, the CDR3 is TGTGCCAGCAGATTACAGAGGACTTCTAACTATGGCTACACCTTC. Its protein is CASRLQRTSNYGYTF.

CDR3: CATRGFGTQYF. Here the CDR3 DNA reads TGTGCCACACGGGGATTTGGTACGCAGTATTTT. This chain uses TRBV6-1 with TRBJ2-3; D may be TRBD2 (5 bases). Trimming removed 10 bases at V and 8 bases at J, with 13 bases between. The CDR3 is made up of 11 amino acids. Looked up from germline, CDR1 is MNHNS and CDR2 is SASEGT.

V gene TRBV29-1 combines with J gene TRBJ1-2; 7 bases are a match to TRBD1. V was clipped by 7 bases and J by 2 bases; unmatched bases: 7. Germline loops: CDR1 SQVTM, CDR2 ANQGSEA. The CDR3 consists of 13 residues. In DNA form, the CDR3 reads TGCAGCGCATCAGACAGGGAAAACTATGGCTACACCTTC. Its protein product is CSASDRENYGYTF. Variable domain in full (rest from reference TRBV29-1 and TRBJ1-2): SAVISQKPSRDICQRGTSLTIQCQVDSQVTMMFWYRQQPGQSLTLIATANQGSEATYESGFVIDKFPISRPNLTFSTLTVSNMSPEDSSIYLCSASDRENYGYTFGSGTRLTVV.

The chain carries TRBV9 and TRBJ2-7; 9 bases agree with TRBD1. The junction had 12 bases not matched to a gene; V was cut back by 7 bases and J by 4 bases. Germline CDR1 is SGDLS and CDR2 is YYNGEE. This CDR3 spans 15 amino acids. Here the CDR3 DNA reads TGTGCCAGCTCCCCGGCTCCGGGACAGGGTTACGAGCAGTACTTC. Protein: CASSPAPGQGYEQYF.

CDR3 DNA: TGTGCCAGCAGCCCACTGGGAGGGGGGGCTGATTTTGACACTGAAGCTTTCTTT. Translation: CASSPLGGGADFDTEAFF. This chain uses TRBV5-6 with TRBJ1-1; the D gene is possibly TRBD1 (6 bases). The CDR3 extends over 18 amino acids. In germline, CDR1 is SGHDT, CDR2 YYEEEE. V was clipped by 4 bases and J by 3 bases, with 25 bases between them.

The rearrangement uses TRBV14 and TRBJ2-7; no definite D call. CDR1 SGHDN and CDR2 FVKESK come from the germline V gene. V was shortened by 2 bases and J by 3 bases, with 11 bases between the two germline ends. This CDR3 has 14 amino acids. The CDR3: CASSQPVSLYEQYF. Here the CDR3 DNA reads TGTGCCAGCAGCCAACCAGTCTCCCTCTACGAGCAGTACTTC.

This chain connects TRBV7-2 to TRBJ2-5, with D tentatively TRBD2 (5 bases). V lost 1 base and J 4 bases, leaving 10 bases between the germline ends. Germline CDR1 SGHTA, CDR2 FQGNSA. The CDR3 is 14 residues long. The CDR3 DNA sequence: TGTGCCAGCAGCTTAGGGTACGGGATAGAGACCCAGTACTTC. Translating gives CASSLGYGIETQYF.